This TCR beta chain was observed in a study of blood T cell repertoires in COVID-19. TCRdb keeps only in-frame clones here, not all; method: immunoSEQ multiplex PCR. The sample comprises more than 100,000 clones, over 80% of which are singletons, and approximately 3.5% rests with the top ten. Germline V CDR1 and CDR2: MNHEY, SMNVEV (reference sequence). Trimming stripped 8 bases from V and 3 bases from J, with 7 bases between. The CDR3 extends over 11 amino acids. The sequence derives from a woman in her 30s who had recovered from COVID-19. The chain is built from TRBV27 and TRBJ1-2; no reliable D call. Material for sequencing was PBMCs or T cells enriched from blood (not recorded which). This CDR3 is CASGPYYGYTF. CDR3 nucleotide sequence: TGTGCCAGCGGGCCGTACTATGGCTACACCTTC.